This T cell receptor (beta chain) was profiled in a study of CD8+CD57+ T cells in acquired aplastic anemia. Overall study: An average of 3.2 ug of DNA was obtained from sorted CD4+ and CD8+ cells. Study-level results: CD8+ Simpson's diversity did not differ significantly between patients and controls. Patients and controls shared roughly 31 CD8+ CDR3 sequences, highly expressed in patients.

Of note for this clonotype: Its antigen is currently unknown.

Profiling of TCR beta VDJ combinations and CDR3 sequences used genomic DNA as template. One entry per CDR3 protein results from TCRdb running MiXCR on the reads. The sample yields under 500,000 distinct CDR3 sequences, about a third seen once. Per germline, CDR1 MNHNS and CDR2 SASEGT. The CDR3 consists of 14 residues. Trimming stripped 3 bases from V and 1 base from J, with 10 bases between. Before being chosen for sequencing, patients had shown CD8+CD57+ cell expansion by flow cytometry. The patients all had a severe acquired aplastic anemia diagnosis. The rearrangement links TRBV6-1 to TRBJ2-7; TRBD2 might be the D (6 bases). The sequenced material came from sorted CD4+, CD8+, or CD8+CD57+ T cells (not recorded which) from PBMCs. The TCR originated in a human donor with aplastic anemia. The CDR3 bases are TGTGCCAGCAGTGAGGGACTCGTTTCCTACGAGCAGTACTTC. As protein: CASSEGLVSYEQYF.